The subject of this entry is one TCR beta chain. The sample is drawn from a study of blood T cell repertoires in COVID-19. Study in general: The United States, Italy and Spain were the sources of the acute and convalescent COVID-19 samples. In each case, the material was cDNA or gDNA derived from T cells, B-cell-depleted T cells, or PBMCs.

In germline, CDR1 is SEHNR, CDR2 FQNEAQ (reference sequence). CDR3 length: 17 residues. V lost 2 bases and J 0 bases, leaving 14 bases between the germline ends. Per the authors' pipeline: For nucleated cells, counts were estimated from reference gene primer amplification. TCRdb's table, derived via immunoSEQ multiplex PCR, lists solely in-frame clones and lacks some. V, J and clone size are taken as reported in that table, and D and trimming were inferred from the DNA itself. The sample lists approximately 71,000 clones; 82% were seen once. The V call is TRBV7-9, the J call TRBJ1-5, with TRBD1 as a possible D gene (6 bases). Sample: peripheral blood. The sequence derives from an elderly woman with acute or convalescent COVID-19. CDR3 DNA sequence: TGTGCCAGCAGCTTAACAGTGACAGGCTATAGCAATCAGCCCCAGCATTTT. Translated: CASSLTVTGYSNQPQHF. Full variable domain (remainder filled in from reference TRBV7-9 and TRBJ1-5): DTGVSQNPRHKITKRGQNVTFRCDPISEHNRLYWYRQTLGQGPEFLTYFQNEAQLEKSRLLSDRFSAERPKGSFSTLEIQRTEQGDSAMYLCASSLTVTGYSNQPQHFGDGTRLSIL.